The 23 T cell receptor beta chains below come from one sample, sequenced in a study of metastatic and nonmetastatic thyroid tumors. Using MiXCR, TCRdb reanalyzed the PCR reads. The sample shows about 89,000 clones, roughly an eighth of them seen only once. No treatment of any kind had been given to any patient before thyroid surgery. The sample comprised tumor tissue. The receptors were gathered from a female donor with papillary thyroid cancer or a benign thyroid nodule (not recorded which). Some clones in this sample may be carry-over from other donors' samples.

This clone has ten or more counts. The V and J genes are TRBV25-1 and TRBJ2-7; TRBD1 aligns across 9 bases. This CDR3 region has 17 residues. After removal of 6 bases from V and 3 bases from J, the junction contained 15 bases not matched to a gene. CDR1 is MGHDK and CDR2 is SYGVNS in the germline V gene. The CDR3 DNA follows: TGTGCCAGCAGCGAAGTATATCCGGGACAGGGAGACTACGAGCAGTACTTC. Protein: CASSEVYPGQGDYEQYF.

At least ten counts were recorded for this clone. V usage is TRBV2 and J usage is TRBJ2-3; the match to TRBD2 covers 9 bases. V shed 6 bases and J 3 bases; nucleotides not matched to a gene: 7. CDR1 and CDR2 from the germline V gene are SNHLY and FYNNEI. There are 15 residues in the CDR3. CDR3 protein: CASRPGLAFTDTQYF. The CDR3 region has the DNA TGTGCCAGCAGGCCCGGACTAGCGTTTACAGATACGCAGTATTTT.

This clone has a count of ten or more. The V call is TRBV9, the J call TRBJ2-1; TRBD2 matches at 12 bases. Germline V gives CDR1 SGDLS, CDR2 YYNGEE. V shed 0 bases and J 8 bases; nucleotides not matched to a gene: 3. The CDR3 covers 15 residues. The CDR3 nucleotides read TGTGCCAGCAGCGTAGTGACTAGCGGGAGTTATGAGCAGTTCTTC. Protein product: CASSVVTSGSYEQFF.

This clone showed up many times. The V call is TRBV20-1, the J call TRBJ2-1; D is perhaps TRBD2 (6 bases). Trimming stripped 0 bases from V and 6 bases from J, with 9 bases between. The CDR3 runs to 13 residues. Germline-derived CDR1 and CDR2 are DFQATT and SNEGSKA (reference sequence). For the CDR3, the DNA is TGCAGTGCTAGAGATACTAGCACCAATGAGCAGTTCTTC. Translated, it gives CSARDTSTNEQFF.

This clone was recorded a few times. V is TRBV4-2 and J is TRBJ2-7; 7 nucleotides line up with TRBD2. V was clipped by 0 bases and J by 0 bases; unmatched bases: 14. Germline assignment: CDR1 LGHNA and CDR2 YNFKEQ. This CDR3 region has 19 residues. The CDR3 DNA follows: TGTGCCAGCAGCCAAGAGGGTGTGGGGGGAGGGAGGAGCTCCTACGAGCAGTACTTC. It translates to CASSQEGVGGGRSSYEQYF.

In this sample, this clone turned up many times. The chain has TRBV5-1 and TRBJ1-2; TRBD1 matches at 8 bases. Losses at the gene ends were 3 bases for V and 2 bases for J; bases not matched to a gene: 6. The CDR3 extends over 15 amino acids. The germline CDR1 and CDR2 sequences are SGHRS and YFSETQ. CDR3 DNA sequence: TGCGCCAGCAGCTCTACAGGGGGAGGGAACTATGGCTACACCTTC. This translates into CASSSTGGGNYGYTF. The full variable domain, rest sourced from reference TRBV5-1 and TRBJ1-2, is KAGVTQTPRYLIKTRGQQVTLSCSPISGHRSVSWYQQTPGQGLQFLFEYFSETQRNKGNFPGRFSGRQFSNSRSEMNVSTLELGDSALYLCASSSTGGGNYGYTFGSGTRLTVV.

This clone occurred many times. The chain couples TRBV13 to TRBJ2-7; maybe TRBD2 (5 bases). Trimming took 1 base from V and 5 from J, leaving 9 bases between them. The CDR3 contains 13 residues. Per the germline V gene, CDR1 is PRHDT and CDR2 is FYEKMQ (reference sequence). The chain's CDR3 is CASSLDRGNEQYF. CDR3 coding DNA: TGTGCCAGCAGCTTAGACAGAGGGAACGAGCAGTACTTC.

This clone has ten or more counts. In DNA, the CDR3 is TGTGCCAGCAGCCCACAGGGGAATGGGTTAAACACTGAAGCTTTCTTT. It yields the protein CASSPQGNGLNTEAFF. The chain joins TRBV7-6 to TRBJ1-1; 7 nucleotides match TRBD1. This CDR3 is built from 16 residues. The trim removed 5 bases at V and 2 bases at J, leaving 11 bases unmatched. Germline CDR1 reads SGHVS; CDR2 reads FNYEAQ.

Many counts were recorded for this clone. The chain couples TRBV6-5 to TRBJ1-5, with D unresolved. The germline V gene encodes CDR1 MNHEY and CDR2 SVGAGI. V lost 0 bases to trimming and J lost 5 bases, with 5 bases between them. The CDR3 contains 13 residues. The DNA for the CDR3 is TGTGCCAGCAGTTACTCGTTTGATCAGCCCCAGCATTTT. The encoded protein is CASSYSFDQPQHF.

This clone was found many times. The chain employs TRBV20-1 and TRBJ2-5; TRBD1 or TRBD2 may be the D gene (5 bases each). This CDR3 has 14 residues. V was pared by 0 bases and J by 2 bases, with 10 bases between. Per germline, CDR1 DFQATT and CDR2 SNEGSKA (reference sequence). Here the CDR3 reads CSARDGGSQETQYF. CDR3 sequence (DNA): TGCAGTGCTAGAGATGGGGGATCGCAAGAGACCCAGTACTTC.

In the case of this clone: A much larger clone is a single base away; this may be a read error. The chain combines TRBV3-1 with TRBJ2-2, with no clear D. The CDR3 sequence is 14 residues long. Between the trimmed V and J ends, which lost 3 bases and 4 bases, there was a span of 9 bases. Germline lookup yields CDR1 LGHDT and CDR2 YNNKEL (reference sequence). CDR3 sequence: CASSHWGFTGELFF. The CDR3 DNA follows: TGTGCCAGCAGCCATTGGGGTTTCACCGGGGAGCTGTTTTTT. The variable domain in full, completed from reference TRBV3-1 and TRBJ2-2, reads DTAVSQTPKYLVTQMGNDKSIKCEQNLGHDTMYWYKQDSKKFLKIMFSYNNKELIINETVPNRFSPKSPDKAHLNLHINSLELGDSAVYFCASSHWGFTGELFFGEGSRLTVL.

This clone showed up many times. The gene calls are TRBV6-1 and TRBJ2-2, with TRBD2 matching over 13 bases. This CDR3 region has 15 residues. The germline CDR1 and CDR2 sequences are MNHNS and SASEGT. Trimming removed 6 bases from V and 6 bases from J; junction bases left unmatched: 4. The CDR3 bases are TGTGCCAGCAGCAGACTAGCGGGAGGAGCCGGGGAGCTGTTTTTT. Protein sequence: CASSRLAGGAGELFF.

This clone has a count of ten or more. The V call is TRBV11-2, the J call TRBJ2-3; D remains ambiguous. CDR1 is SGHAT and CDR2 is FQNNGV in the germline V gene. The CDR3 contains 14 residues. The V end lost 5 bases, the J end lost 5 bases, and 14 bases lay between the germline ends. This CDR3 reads CASSPRPREDTQYF. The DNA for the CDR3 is TGTGCCAGCAGCCCCCGACCAAGGGAAGATACGCAGTATTTT.

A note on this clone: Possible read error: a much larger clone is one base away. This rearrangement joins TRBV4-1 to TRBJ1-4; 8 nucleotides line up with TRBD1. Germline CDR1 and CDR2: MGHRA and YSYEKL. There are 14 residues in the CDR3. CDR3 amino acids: CASSLTDRDEKLVF. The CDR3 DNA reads TGCGCCAGCAGCCTCACGGACAGGGATGAAAAACTGGTTTTT.

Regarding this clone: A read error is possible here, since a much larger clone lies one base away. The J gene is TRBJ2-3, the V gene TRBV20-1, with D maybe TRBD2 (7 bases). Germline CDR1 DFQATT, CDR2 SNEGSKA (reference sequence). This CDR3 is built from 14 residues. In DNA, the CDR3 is TGCGGTGCTAGGGGGGGAGGGCCGAGAGATACGCAGTATTTT. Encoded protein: CGARGGGPRDTQYF.

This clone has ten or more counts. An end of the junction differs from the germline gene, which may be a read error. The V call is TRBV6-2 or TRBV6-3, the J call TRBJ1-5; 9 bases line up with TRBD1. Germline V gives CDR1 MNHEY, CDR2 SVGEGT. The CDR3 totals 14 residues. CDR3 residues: CASNYRGRRQPQHF. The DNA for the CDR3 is TGTGCCAGCAATTACAGGGGGCGAAGACAGCCCCAGCATTTT.

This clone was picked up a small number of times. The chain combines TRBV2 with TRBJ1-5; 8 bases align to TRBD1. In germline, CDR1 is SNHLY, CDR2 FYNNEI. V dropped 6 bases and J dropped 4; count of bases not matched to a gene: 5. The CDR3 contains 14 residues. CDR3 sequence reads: CASRPGGVNQPQHF. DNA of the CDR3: TGTGCCAGCAGACCAGGGGGCGTAAATCAGCCCCAGCATTTT.

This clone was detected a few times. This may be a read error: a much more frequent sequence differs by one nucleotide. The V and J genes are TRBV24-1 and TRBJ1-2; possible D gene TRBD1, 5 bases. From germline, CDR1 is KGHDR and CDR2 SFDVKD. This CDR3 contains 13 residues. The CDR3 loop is CATSDLDSYGCTF. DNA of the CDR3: TGTGCCACCAGTGACCTCGACAGTTATGGCTGCACCTTC.

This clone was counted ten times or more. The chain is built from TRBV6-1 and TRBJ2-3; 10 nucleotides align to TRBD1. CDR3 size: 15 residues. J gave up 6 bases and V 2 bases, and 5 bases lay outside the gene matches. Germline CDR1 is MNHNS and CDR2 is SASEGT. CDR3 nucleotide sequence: TGTGCCAGCAGTGAATGGGACAGGGGCTCGGATACGCAGTATTTT. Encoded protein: CASSEWDRGSDTQYF.

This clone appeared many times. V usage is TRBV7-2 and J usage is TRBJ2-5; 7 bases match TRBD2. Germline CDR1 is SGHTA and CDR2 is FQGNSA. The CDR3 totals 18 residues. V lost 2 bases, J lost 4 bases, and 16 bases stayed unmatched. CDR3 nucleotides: TGTGCCAGCAGCTTACGCCATGGGGGGAGGGCCCGTGGAGAGACCCAGTACTTC. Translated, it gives CASSLRHGGRARGETQYF.

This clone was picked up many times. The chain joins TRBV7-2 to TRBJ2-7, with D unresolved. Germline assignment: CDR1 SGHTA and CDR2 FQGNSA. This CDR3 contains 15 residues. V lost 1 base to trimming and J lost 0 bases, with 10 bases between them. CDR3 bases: TGTGCCAGCAGCTTAGTAGCTATGAGCTCCTACGAGCAGTACTTC. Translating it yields CASSLVAMSSYEQYF.

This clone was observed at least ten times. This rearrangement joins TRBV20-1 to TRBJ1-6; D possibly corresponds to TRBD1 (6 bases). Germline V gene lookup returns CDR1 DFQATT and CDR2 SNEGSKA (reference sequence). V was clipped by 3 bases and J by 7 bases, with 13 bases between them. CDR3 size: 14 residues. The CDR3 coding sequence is TGCAGTGCTAGGGCAGGGGAGACGAATTCACCCCTCCACTTT. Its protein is CSARAGETNSPLHF.

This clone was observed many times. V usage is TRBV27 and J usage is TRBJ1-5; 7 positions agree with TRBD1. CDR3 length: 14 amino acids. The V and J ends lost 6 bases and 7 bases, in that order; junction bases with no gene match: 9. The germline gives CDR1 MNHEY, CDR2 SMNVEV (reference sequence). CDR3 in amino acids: CASRGNRGGQPQHF. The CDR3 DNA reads TGTGCCAGCAGGGGGAACAGGGGAGGCCAGCCCCAGCATTTT.